One and the same sample provided the 15 T cell receptor beta chains below, sequenced in a study of T cell responses to AZD1222 COVID-19 vaccine. The repertoire was sequenced with immunoSEQ multiplex PCR; TCRdb's copy has only in-frame clones and lacks some. The sample has about 90,000 clones, roughly 87% seen once. Here the sequenced sample was peripheral blood, taken on day 0 of AZD1222 vaccination. The receptors originated from an adult in good health.

The chain has TRBV29-1 and TRBJ1-4, with D hard to call. The CDR3 contains 11 residues. V was pared by 5 bases and J by 4 bases, with 5 bases between. Germline-derived CDR1 and CDR2 are SQVTM and ANQGSEA. CDR3 in amino acids: CSVRSNEKLFF. In nucleotides, the CDR3 is TGCAGCGTTAGAAGTAATGAAAAACTGTTTTTT.

The chain combines TRBV6-5 with TRBJ2-4, with D hard to call. V dropped 0 bases and J dropped 8 bases, with 11 bases sitting between them. The germline CDR1 and CDR2 sequences are MNHEY and SVGAGI. This CDR3 comprises 14 residues. In nucleotides, the CDR3 is TGTGCCAGCAGTTACTCGGGGATTTCGGACATTCAGTACTTC. It encodes CASSYSGISDIQYF.

The rearrangement uses TRBV7-9 and TRBJ1-1, with 10 bases that match TRBD1. The CDR3 is 15 amino acids. Germline CDR1 and CDR2: SEHNR and FQNEAQ (reference sequence). V was clipped by 4 bases and J by 4 bases; unmatched bases: 6. CDR3 protein: CASSWGTGVSTEAFF. CDR3 DNA sequence: TGTGCCAGCAGCTGGGGGACAGGGGTGAGCACTGAAGCTTTCTTT.

The V call is TRBV11-2, the J call TRBJ1-1; possibly TRBD1 for D (5 bases). The CDR3 loop spans 15 amino acids. V lost 2 bases and J lost 5, with 15 bases in between. Per the germline V gene, CDR1 is SGHAT and CDR2 is FQNNGV. CDR3 in DNA: TGTGCCAGCAGCTTACCGGGGGGAGGTCGAACTGAAGCTTTCTTT. It is translated as CASSLPGGGRTEAFF.

There are a few counts of this clone. The J gene is TRBJ1-5, the V gene TRBV25-1; no definite D call. Germline CDR1 reads MGHDK; CDR2 reads SYGVNS. Trimming took off 1 base at V and 3 bases at J, with 10 bases between the two ends. This CDR3 comprises 15 residues. The DNA for the CDR3 is TGTGCCAGCAGTGAATCGGCGGGATTCAATCAGCCCCAGCATTTT. Encoded protein: CASSESAGFNQPQHF.

Only a few counts were recorded for this clone. CDR3 protein: CASSPGQGDTEAFF. The DNA for the CDR3 is TGTGCCAGCAGCCCAGGACAGGGTGACACTGAAGCTTTCTTT. This chain uses TRBV7-3 with TRBJ1-1; 8 bases align to TRBD1. J lost 3 bases, V lost 5 bases, and 5 bases had no gene match. CDR1 is SGHTA and CDR2 is FQGTGA in the germline V gene. The CDR3 runs 14 residues.

The rearrangement links TRBV7-8 to TRBJ2-1; possibly TRBD2 for D (6 bases). The CDR3 totals 16 residues. Trimming shortened V by 1 base and J by 8 bases, and 18 bases separated the two germline ends. Germline CDR1 SGHVS, CDR2 FQNEAQ. The CDR3 bases are TGTGCCAGCAGCTTAGATCCGGGAGCGAGGAGGGATGAGCAGTTCTTC. Encoded protein: CASSLDPGARRDEQFF.

This rearrangement joins TRBV28 to TRBJ1-1, with D perhaps matching TRBD1 (5 bases). V lost 4 bases to trimming and J lost 11 bases, with 17 bases between them. The CDR3 length is 13 residues. Germline CDR1 is MDHEN and CDR2 is SYDVKM. The CDR3 protein is CASSSRVWPGAFF. The CDR3 DNA sequence: TGTGCCAGCAGTTCCAGGGTGTGGCCGGGGGCTTTCTTT.

The chain couples TRBV7-9 to TRBJ1-1; unclear D gene. The V end lost 4 bases, the J end lost 0 bases, and 9 bases lay between the germline ends. Germline CDR1 is SEHNR and CDR2 is FQNEAQ (reference sequence). This CDR3 is 14 amino acids long. The chain's CDR3 is CASSSYRMNTEAFF. Here the CDR3 DNA reads TGTGCCAGCAGCTCCTATAGGATGAACACTGAAGCTTTCTTT.

This chain connects TRBV6-5 to TRBJ1-1; no clear D. V lost 3 bases and J 3 bases, leaving 14 bases between the germline ends. The CDR3 runs to 15 residues. Germline V gene data show CDR1 as MNHEY and CDR2 as SVGAGI. CDR3 bases: TGTGCCAGCAGTTATCAGACATCCGCGGACACTGAAGCTTTCTTT. Translating gives CASSYQTSADTEAFF.

This clone was found once. The chain uses TRBV3-1 (or the pseudogene TRBV3-2) and TRBJ1-5; D unresolved. CDR1 is LGHDT, CDR2 YNNKEL, per germline (reference sequence). V was cut by 4 bases and J by 2 bases, with 12 bases left in between. The CDR3 contains 15 residues. The CDR3 loop reads CASSRGGVRNQPQHF. CDR3 coding DNA: TGTGCCAGCAGCCGGGGTGGGGTACGCAATCAGCCCCAGCATTTT.

The chain is built from TRBV5-1 and TRBJ2-3; D is unresolved. CDR3 length: 14 amino acids. Germline V lookup: CDR1 SGHRS, CDR2 YFSETQ. V lost 0 bases and J 2 bases, leaving 7 bases between the germline ends. CDR3 loop: CASSLALDTDTQYF. CDR3 in DNA: TGCGCCAGCAGCTTGGCACTTGACACAGATACGCAGTATTTT.

This sequence joins TRBV5-8 and TRBJ2-7; TRBD2 matches 7 bases. The germline V gene has CDR1 SGHTS and CDR2 YDEGEE. The V segment lost 5 bases and the J segment 0 bases; nucleotides outside the gene matches: 8. The CDR3 loop spans 15 amino acids. This CDR3 is CASRLLATGSYEQYF. CDR3 DNA sequence: TGTGCCAGCAGATTACTAGCGACCGGCTCCTACGAGCAGTACTTC. Using reference TRBV5-8 and TRBJ2-7 for the parts outside the CDR3, the full variable domain is EAGVTQSPTHLIKTRGQQATLRCSPISGHTSVYWYQQALGLGLQFLLWYDEGEERNRGNFPPRFSGRQFPNYSSELNVNALELEDSALYLCASRLLATGSYEQYFGPGTRLTVT.

This chain joins TRBV7-3 and TRBJ2-6; D is unresolved. The CDR3 consists of 15 residues. Germline loops: CDR1 SGHTA, CDR2 FQGTGA. V lost 5 bases and J 0 bases, leaving 8 bases between the germline ends. This CDR3 reads CASSVQFSGANVLTF. The DNA for the CDR3 is TGTGCCAGCAGCGTACAGTTCTCTGGGGCCAACGTCCTGACTTTC.

The chain links TRBV5-8 to TRBJ2-7; D unclear. This CDR3 has 12 amino acids. Trimming cost V 1 base and J 5 bases, with 7 bases left between them. Germline-derived CDR1 and CDR2 are SGHTS and YDEGEE. CDR3 loop: CASSLKVDEQYF. The CDR3 coding sequence is TGTGCCAGCAGCTTGAAGGTTGACGAGCAGTACTTC.